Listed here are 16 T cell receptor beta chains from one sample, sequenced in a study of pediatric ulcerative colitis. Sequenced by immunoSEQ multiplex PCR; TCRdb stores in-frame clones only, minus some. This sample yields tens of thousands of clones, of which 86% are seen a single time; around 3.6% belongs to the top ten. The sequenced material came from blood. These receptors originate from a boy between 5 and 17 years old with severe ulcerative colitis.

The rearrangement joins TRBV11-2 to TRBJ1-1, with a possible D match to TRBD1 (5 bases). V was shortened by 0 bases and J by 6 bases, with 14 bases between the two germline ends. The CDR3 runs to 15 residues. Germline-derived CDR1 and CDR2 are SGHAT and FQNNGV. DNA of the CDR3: TGTGCCAGCAGCTTAGAGAGCTTGGGGACCGCTGAAGCTTTCTTT. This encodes CASSLESLGTAEAFF.

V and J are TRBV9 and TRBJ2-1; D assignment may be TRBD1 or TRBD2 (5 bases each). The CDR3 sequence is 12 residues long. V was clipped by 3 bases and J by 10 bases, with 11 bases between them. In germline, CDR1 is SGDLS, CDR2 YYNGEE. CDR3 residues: CASSEDWDEQFF. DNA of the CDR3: TGTGCCAGCAGCGAGGACTGGGACGAGCAGTTCTTC.

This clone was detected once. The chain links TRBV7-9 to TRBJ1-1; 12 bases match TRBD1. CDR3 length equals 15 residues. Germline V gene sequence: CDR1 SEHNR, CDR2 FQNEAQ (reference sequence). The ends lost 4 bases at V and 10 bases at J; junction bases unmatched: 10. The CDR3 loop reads CASSSWDRGLTGAFF. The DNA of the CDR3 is TGTGCCAGCAGCTCCTGGGACAGGGGGCTAACGGGAGCTTTCTTT.

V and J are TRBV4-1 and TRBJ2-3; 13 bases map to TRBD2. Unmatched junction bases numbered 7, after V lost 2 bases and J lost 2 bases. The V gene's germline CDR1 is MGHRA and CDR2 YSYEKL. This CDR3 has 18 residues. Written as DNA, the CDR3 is TGCGCCAGCAGCCAACTAACGGGACTAGCGGGGACCACAGATACGCAGTATTTT. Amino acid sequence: CASSQLTGLAGTTDTQYF.

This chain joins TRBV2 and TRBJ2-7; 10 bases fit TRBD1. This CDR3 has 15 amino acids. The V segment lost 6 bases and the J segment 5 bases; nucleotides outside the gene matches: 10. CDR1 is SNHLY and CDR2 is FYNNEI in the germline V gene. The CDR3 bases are TGTGCCAGCAGGCAATCGGGACAGGGGAGAAACGAGCAGTACTTC. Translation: CASRQSGQGRNEQYF.

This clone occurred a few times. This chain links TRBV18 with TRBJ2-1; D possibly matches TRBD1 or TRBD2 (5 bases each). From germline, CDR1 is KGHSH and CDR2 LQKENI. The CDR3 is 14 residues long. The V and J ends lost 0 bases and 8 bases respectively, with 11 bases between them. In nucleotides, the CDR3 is TGTGCCAGCTCACCACCTCCAGGGCGGGATGAGCAGTTCTTC. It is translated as CASSPPPGRDEQFF. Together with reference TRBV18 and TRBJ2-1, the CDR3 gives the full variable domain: NAGVMQNPRHLVRRRGQEARLRCSPMKGHSHVYWYRQLPEEGLKFMVYLQKENIIDESGMPKERFSAEFPKEGPSILRIQQVVRGDSAAYFCASSPPPGRDEQFFGPGTRLTVL.

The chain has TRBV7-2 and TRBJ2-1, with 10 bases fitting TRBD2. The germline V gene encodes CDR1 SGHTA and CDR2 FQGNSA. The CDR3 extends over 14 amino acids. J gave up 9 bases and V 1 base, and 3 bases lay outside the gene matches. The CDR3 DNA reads TGTGCCAGCAGCTTAGGACGGACTAGCGGTGAGCAGTTCTTC. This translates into CASSLGRTSGEQFF. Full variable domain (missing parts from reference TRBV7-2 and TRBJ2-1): GAGVSQSPSNKVTEKGKDVELRCDPISGHTALYWYRQSLGQGLEFLIYFQGNSAPDKSGLPSDRFSAERTGGSVSTLTIQRTQQEDSAVYLCASSLGRTSGEQFFGPGTRLTVL.

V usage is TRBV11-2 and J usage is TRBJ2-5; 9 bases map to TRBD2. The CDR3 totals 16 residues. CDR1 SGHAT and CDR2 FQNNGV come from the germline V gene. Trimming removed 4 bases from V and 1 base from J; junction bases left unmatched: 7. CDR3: CASSSILAGRQETQYF. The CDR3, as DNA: TGTGCCAGCAGCTCCATCCTAGCGGGGCGCCAAGAGACCCAGTACTTC.

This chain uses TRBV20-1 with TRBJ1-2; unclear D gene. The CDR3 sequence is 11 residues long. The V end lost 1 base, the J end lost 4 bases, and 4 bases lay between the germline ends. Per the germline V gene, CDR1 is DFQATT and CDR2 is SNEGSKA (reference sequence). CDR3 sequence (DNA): TGCAGTGCTAGAGTTGGCTATGGCTACACCTTC. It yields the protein CSARVGYGYTF.

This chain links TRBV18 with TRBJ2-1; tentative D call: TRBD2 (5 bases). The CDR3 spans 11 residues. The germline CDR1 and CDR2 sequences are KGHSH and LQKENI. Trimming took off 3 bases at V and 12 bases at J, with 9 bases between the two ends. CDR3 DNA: TGTGCCAGCTCACCGGACTTAGGGCAGTTCTTC. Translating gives CASSPDLGQFF.

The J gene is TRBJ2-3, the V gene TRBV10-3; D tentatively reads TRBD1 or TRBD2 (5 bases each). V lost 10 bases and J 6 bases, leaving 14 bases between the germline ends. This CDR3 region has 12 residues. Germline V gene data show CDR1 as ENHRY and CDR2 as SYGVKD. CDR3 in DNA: TGTGCCAGCGCGACCGAGGGGGATACGCAGTATTTT. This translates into CASATEGDTQYF.

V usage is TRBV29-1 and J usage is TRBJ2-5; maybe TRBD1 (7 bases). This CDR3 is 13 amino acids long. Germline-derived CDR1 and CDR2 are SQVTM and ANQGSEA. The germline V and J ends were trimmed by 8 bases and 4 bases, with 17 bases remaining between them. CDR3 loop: CSSWGQGGETQYF. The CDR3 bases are TGCAGCTCATGGGGGCAGGGGGGAGAGACCCAGTACTTC.

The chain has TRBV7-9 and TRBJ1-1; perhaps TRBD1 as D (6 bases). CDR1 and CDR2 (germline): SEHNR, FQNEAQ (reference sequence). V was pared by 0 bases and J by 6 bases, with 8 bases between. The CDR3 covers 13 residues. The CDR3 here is CASSLAQGSEAFF. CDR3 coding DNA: TGTGCCAGCAGCTTAGCACAGGGTTCTGAAGCTTTCTTT.

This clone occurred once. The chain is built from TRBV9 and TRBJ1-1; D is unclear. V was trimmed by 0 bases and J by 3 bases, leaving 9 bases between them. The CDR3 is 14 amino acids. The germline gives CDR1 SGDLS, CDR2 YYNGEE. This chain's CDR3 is CASSVGSAYTEAFF. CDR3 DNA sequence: TGTGCCAGCAGCGTAGGGTCGGCATACACTGAAGCTTTCTTT.

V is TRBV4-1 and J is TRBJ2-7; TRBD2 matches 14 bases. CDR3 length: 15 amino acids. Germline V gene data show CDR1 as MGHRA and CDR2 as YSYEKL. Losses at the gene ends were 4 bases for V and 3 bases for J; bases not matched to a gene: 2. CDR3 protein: CASSRGTSGSYEQYF. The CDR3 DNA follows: TGCGCCAGCAGCCGTGGGACTAGCGGGAGCTACGAGCAGTACTTC.

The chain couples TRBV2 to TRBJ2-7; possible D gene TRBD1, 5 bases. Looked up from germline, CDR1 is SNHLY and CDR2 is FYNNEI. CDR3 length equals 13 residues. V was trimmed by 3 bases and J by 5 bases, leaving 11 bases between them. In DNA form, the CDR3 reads TGTGCCAGCAGTGATAGCTTGACAGACGAGCAGTACTTC. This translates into CASSDSLTDEQYF.